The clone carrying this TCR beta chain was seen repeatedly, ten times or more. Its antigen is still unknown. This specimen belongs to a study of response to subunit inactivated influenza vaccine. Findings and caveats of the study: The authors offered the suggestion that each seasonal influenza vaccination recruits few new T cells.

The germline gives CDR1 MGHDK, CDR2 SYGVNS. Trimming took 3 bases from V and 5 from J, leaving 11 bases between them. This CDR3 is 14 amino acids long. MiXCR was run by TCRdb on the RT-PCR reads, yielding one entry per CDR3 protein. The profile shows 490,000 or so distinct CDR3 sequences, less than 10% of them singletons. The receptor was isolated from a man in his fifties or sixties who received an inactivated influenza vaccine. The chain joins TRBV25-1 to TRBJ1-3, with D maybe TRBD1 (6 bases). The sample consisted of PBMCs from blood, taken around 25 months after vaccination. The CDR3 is CASSDSGGRNTIYF. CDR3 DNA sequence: TGTGCCAGCAGTGACTCGGGGGGCCGAAACACCATATATTTT.